This T cell receptor beta chain was sequenced in a study of cytomegalovirus exposure and HLA in healthy donors. The PCR ran on 60 Vbeta and 13 Jbeta primers. TCRdb's copy holds only in-frame clones and misses some; the assay was immunoSEQ multiplex PCR. This sample has about 98,000 clones, with about 81% found just once. Findings of the study overall: A later analysis associated 15,000 or so TCR beta sequences with HLA alleles at a 0.05 false discovery rate. V- and J-gene trimming in TCR beta was tied to a missense DCLRE1C variant by an analysis performed later.

V lost 8 bases to trimming and J lost 4 bases, with 9 bases between them. The CDR3 runs 12 residues. Germline-derived CDR1 and CDR2 are WSHSY and SAAADI. This clone has a handful of counts. Its antigen is unknown. Sequencing used PBMCs. This clonotype was obtained from a man younger than 30 in good health and CMV-seropositive. The chain carries TRBV10-2 and TRBJ2-1; D call uncertain. The CDR3 loop is CASAFDYNEQFF. In nucleotides, the CDR3 is TGCGCCAGCGCGTTCGATTACAATGAGCAGTTCTTC.